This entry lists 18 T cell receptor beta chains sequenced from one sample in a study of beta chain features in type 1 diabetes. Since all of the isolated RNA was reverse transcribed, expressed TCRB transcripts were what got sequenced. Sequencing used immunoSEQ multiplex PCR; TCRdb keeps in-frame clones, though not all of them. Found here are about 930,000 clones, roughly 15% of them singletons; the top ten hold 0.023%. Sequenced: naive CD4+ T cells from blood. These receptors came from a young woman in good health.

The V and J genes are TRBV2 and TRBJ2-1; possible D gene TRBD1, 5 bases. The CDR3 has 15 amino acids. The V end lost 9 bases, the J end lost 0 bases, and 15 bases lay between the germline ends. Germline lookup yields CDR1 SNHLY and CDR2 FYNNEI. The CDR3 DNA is TGTGCCAGTTCAAGCAGGGCAAGCTCCTACAATGAGCAGTTCTTC. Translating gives CASSSRASSYNEQFF.

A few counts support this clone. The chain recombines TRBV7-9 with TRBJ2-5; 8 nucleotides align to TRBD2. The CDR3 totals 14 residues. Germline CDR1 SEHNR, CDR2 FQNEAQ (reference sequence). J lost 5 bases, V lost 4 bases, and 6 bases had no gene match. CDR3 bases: TGTGCCAGCAGCTCTCCGGGGGGGGCGGAGACCCAGTACTTC. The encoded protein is CASSSPGGAETQYF. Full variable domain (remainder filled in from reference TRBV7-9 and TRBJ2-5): DTGVSQNPRHKITKRGQNVTFRCDPISEHNRLYWYRQTLGQGPEFLTYFQNEAQLEKSRLLSDRFSAERPKGSFSTLEIQRTEQGDSAMYLCASSSPGGAETQYFGPGTRLLVL.

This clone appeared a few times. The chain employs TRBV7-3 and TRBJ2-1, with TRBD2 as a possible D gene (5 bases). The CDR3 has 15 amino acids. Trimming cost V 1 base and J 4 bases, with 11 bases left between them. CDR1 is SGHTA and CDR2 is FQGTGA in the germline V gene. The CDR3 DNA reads TGTGCCAGCAGCTTAATAGGCAGCGGATACAATGAGCAGTTCTTC. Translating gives CASSLIGSGYNEQFF.

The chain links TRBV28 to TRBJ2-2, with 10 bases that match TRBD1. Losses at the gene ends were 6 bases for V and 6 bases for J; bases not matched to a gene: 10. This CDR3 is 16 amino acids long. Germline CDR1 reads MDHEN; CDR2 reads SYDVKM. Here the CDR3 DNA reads TGTGCCAGCAGGACGACAGGGGGCGGAGGACCCGGGGAGCTGTTTTTT. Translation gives CASRTTGGGGPGELFF.

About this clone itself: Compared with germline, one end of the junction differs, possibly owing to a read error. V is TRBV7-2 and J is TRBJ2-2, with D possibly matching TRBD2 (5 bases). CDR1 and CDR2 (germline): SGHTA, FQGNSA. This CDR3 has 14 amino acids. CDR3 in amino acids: CASSLARFAGELFF. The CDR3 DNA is TGTGCCAGCAGCCTAGCCAGGTTTGCCGGGGAGCTGTTTTTT. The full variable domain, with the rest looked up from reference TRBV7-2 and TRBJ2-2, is GAGVSQSPSNKVTEKGKDVELRCDPISGHTALYWYRQSLGQGLEFLIYFQGNSAPDKSGLPSDRFSAERTGGSVSTLTIQRTQQEDSAVYLCASSLARFAGELFFGEGSRLTVL.

This CDR3 reads CARGDSSTDTQYF. CDR3 bases: TGTGCCAGAGGTGATTCGAGCACAGATACGCAGTATTTT. The chain has TRBV7-9 and TRBJ2-3; D is undetermined. The germline V gene has CDR1 SEHNR and CDR2 FQNEAQ (reference sequence). V shed 9 bases and J shed 0 bases, with 10 bases lying between them. The CDR3 consists of 13 residues.

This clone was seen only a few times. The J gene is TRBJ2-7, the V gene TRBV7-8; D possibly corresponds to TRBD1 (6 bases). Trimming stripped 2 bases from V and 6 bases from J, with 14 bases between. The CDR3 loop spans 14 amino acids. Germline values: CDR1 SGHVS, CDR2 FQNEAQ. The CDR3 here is CASSLRAGVTEQYF. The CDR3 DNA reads TGTGCCAGCAGCTTAAGGGCAGGGGTGACCGAGCAGTACTTC.

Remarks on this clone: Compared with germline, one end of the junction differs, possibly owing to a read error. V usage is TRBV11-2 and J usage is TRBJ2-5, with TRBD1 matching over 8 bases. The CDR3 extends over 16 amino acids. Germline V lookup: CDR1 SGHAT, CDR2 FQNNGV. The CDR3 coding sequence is TGCGCCAGCAGCCAAGATGAGGACAGGGATATGCAGACCCAGTACTTC. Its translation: CASSQDEDRDMQTQYF.

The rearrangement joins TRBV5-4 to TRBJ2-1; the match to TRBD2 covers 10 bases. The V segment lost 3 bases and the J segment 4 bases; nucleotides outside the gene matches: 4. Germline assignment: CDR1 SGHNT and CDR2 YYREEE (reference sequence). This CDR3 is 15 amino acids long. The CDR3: CASSYGLADYNEQFF. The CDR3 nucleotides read TGTGCCAGCAGCTATGGACTAGCGGATTACAATGAGCAGTTCTTC.

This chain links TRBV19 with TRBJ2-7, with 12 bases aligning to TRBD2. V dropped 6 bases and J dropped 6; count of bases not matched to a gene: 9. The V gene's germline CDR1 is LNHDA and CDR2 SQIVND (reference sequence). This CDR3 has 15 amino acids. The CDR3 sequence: CASRPTSGRLGEQYF. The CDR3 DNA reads TGTGCCAGTAGACCGACTAGCGGGAGACTCGGCGAGCAGTACTTC.

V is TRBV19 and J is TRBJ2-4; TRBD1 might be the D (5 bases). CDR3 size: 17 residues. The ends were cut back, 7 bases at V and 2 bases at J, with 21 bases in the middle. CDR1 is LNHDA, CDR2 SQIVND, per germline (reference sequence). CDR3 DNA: TGTGCCAGTAAGCCTTATTCTGGCAGGGCGACCAAAAACATTCAGTACTTC. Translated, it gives CASKPYSGRATKNIQYF.

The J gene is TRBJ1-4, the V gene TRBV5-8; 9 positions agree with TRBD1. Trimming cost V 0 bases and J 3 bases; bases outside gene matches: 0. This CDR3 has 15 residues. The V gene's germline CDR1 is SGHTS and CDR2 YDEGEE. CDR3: CASSLGDRANEKLFF. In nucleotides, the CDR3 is TGTGCCAGCAGCTTGGGGGACAGGGCTAATGAAAAACTGTTTTTT.

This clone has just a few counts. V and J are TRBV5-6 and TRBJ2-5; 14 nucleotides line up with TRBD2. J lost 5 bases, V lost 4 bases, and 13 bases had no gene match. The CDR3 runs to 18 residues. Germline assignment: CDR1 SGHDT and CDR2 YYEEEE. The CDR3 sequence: CASSGWTSGRIRGETQYF. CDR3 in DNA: TGTGCCAGCAGCGGTTGGACTAGCGGGAGGATCCGAGGGGAGACCCAGTACTTC. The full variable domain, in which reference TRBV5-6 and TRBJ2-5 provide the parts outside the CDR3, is DAGVTQSPTHLIKTRGQQVTLRCSPKSGHDTVSWYQQALGQGPQFIFQYYEEEERQRGNFPDRFSGHQFPNYSSELNVNALLLGDSALYLCASSGWTSGRIRGETQYFGPGTRLLVL.

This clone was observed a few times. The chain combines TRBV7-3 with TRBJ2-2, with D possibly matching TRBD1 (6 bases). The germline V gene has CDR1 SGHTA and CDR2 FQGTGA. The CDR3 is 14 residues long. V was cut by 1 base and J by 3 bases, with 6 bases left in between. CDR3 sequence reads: CASSLNRDTGELFF. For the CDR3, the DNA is TGTGCCAGCAGCTTAAACAGGGACACCGGGGAGCTGTTTTTT.

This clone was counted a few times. In DNA form, the CDR3 reads TGTGCCAGCAGCCATCTTGATTGGTACCACAATGAGCAGTTCTTC. Protein: CASSHLDWYHNEQFF. V is TRBV5-4 and J is TRBJ2-1, with no clear D. This CDR3 comprises 15 residues. Germline CDR1 SGHNT, CDR2 YYREEE (reference sequence). Between the trimmed V and J ends, which lost 4 bases and 5 bases, there was a span of 16 bases.

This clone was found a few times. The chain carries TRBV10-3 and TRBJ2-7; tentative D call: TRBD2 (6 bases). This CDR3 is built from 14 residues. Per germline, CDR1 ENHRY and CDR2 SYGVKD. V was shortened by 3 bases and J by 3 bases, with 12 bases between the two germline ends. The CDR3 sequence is CAISDSVGSYEQYF. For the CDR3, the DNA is TGTGCCATCAGTGACTCAGTCGGGAGCTACGAGCAGTACTTC.

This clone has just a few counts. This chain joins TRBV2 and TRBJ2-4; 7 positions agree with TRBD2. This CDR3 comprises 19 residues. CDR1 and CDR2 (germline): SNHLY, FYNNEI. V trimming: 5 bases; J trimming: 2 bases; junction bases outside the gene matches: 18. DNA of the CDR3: TGTGCCAGCAGTCAAACCGGGGGGAGACTCACCGGTCCCAAAAACATTCAGTACTTC. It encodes CASSQTGGRLTGPKNIQYF.

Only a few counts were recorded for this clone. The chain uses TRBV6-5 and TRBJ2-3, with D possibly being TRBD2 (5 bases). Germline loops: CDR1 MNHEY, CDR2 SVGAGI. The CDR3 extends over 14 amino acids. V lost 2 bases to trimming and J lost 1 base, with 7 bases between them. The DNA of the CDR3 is TGTGCCAGCAGTTACGAGGGCCGCACAGATACGCAGTATTTT. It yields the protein CASSYEGRTDTQYF.